Shown below are 27 T cell receptor beta chains from a single sample sequenced in a study of Ad26.COV2.S vaccination and SARS-CoV-2 variants. The repertoire was sequenced with immunoSEQ multiplex PCR; TCRdb's copy has only in-frame clones and lacks some. The sample lists 300,000 to 400,000 clones; about 88% were seen once. As to treatment: roughly 19 received Ad26.COV2.S at low or high dose, single or two shots; roughly 5 received placebo; per-sample allocation not given. Samples came from day 63 after the first vaccine or placebo injection. The sample consisted of peripheral blood, taken in a trial of Ad26.COV2.S vaccine versus placebo. The receptors stem from a person between 18 and 65 years old who received the Ad26.COV2.S COVID-19 vaccine or a placebo.

V gene TRBV7-9 combines with J gene TRBJ1-2, with 12 bases identical to TRBD1. This CDR3 comprises 18 residues. V lost 5 bases, J lost 2 bases, and 12 bases stayed unmatched. Germline V gene lookup returns CDR1 SEHNR and CDR2 FQNEAQ (reference sequence). The CDR3 here is CASSPWWDRGPLNYGYTF. CDR3 coding DNA: TGTGCCAGCAGCCCTTGGTGGGACAGGGGGCCCCTGAACTATGGCTACACCTTC.

The CDR3 DNA sequence: TGTGCCAGCAGTTTATGGCAGGGAGGTGATTACACTGAAGCTTTCTTT. Amino acids: CASSLWQGGDYTEAFF. The chain employs TRBV27 and TRBJ1-1, with D perhaps TRBD1 (5 bases). This CDR3 is built from 16 residues. Germline V gene lookup returns CDR1 MNHEY and CDR2 SMNVEV (reference sequence). Trimming removed 1 base at V and 3 bases at J, with 15 bases between.

The chain employs TRBV6-5 and TRBJ2-5, with 10 positions matching TRBD2. V shed 4 bases and J 5 bases; nucleotides not matched to a gene: 1. Germline V lookup: CDR1 MNHEY, CDR2 SVGAGI. CDR3 size: 13 residues. CDR3 region: CASSFSGRETQYF. Here the CDR3 DNA reads TGTGCCAGCAGTTTTAGCGGGAGGGAGACCCAGTACTTC.

The chain is built from TRBV5-1 and TRBJ1-2; D is unresolved. This CDR3 has 13 amino acids. Germline V lookup: CDR1 SGHRS, CDR2 YFSETQ. V was trimmed by 0 bases and J by 5 bases, leaving 8 bases between them. This CDR3 reads CASSLGESYGYTF. CDR3 bases: TGCGCCAGCAGCTTGGGGGAAAGTTATGGCTACACCTTC.

This chain links TRBV11-1 with TRBJ1-1; no reliable D call. The CDR3 extends over 13 amino acids. Trimming cost V 1 base and J 3 bases, with 6 bases left between them. Germline V gene data show CDR1 as SGHAT and CDR2 as FQDESV (reference sequence). CDR3 DNA: TGTGCCAGCAGCTTAGTAGCCTACACTGAAGCTTTCTTT. As protein: CASSLVAYTEAFF.

This clone has a handful of counts. The chain employs TRBV29-1 and TRBJ1-1; D not resolved. The CDR3 totals 13 residues. CDR1 SQVTM and CDR2 ANQGSEA come from the germline V gene. Trimming left V 4 bases short and J 5 bases short, with 14 bases between. CDR3 DNA: TGCAGCGTTGGGCGGGCTCTGGGGACTGAAGCTTTCTTT. It codes for CSVGRALGTEAFF.

V and J are TRBV29-1 and TRBJ1-2; no firm D call. Looked up from germline, CDR1 is SQVTM and CDR2 is ANQGSEA. This CDR3 spans 11 amino acids. With 7 bases removed from V and 4 bases from J, the gap between germline ends came to 10 bases. Here the CDR3 DNA reads TGCAGCGAACGGACCTCCTATGGCTACACCTTC. Protein: CSERTSYGYTF. The full variable domain, in which reference TRBV29-1 and TRBJ1-2 provide the parts outside the CDR3, is SAVISQKPSRDICQRGTSLTIQCQVDSQVTMMFWYRQQPGQSLTLIATANQGSEATYESGFVIDKFPISRPNLTFSTLTVSNMSPEDSSIYLCSERTSYGYTFGSGTRLTVV.

V and J are TRBV5-1 and TRBJ1-1; 9 positions match TRBD1. Trimming at V came to 2 bases and at J to 3 bases, leaving 5 bases not matched to a gene. Germline V CDR1 and CDR2: SGHRS, YFSETQ. This CDR3 comprises 15 residues. In nucleotides, the CDR3 is TGCGCCAGCAGCTTCGGACAGGGGAGTGACACTGAAGCTTTCTTT. It encodes CASSFGQGSDTEAFF.

The chain has TRBV6-2 or TRBV6-3 and TRBJ2-7; TRBD1 aligns across 9 bases. Per germline, CDR1 MNHEY and CDR2 SVGEGT. With V trimmed by 6 bases and J by 5 bases, 14 bases remained unmatched. The CDR3 sequence is 16 residues long. The CDR3 DNA reads TGTGCCAGCAGCTATATTACCGGACAGGGGCGGGACGAGCAGTACTTC. Amino acids: CASSYITGQGRDEQYF.

This clone came up a few times. J is TRBJ2-7 and V is TRBV4-1, with 12 bases fitting TRBD2. The V and J ends lost 1 base and 4 bases, in that order; junction bases with no gene match: 5. Germline V lookup: CDR1 MGHRA, CDR2 YSYEKL. This CDR3 is built from 16 residues. CDR3 DNA sequence: TGCGCCAGCAGCCAAGGGACTAGCGGGGTAGGATACGAGCAGTACTTC. Its protein is CASSQGTSGVGYEQYF.

This chain connects TRBV7-9 to TRBJ1-2; D is unclear. This CDR3 is 11 amino acids long. CDR1 is SEHNR and CDR2 is FQNEAQ in the germline V gene (reference sequence). V lost 4 bases and J 5 bases, leaving 5 bases between the germline ends. CDR3: CASSWAYGYTF. The DNA for the CDR3 is TGTGCCAGCAGCTGGGCGTATGGCTACACCTTC.

The rearrangement joins TRBV9 to TRBJ2-2; no firm D call. CDR1 and CDR2 from the germline V gene are SGDLS and YYNGEE. The CDR3 loop spans 13 amino acids. V lost 0 bases to trimming and J lost 7 bases, with 7 bases between them. DNA for the CDR3: TGTGCCAGCAGCGTAGGACTGCACGGGGAGCTGTTTTTT. Amino acid sequence: CASSVGLHGELFF.

The chain carries TRBV30 and TRBJ2-7, with a possible D match to TRBD2 (6 bases). Germline V gene lookup returns CDR1 GTSNPN and CDR2 SVGIG (reference sequence). Trimming cost V 0 bases and J 5 bases, with 14 bases left between them. This CDR3 has 14 amino acids. The CDR3: CAWSVGQGGDEQYF. The CDR3, as DNA: TGTGCCTGGAGTGTAGGGCAGGGAGGTGACGAGCAGTACTTC.

This chain joins TRBV14 and TRBJ1-1, with D possibly TRBD1 on 6 matching bases. V lost 5 bases and J lost 4, with 17 bases in between. This CDR3 has 15 residues. Germline V gene sequence: CDR1 SGHDN, CDR2 FVKESK. The CDR3 loop reads CASSSRTVPGTEAFF. The CDR3 DNA reads TGTGCCAGCAGCTCCCGGACAGTTCCAGGCACTGAAGCTTTCTTT.

The chain couples TRBV11-1 to TRBJ2-7, with 10 bases that match TRBD1. Germline CDR1 is SGHAT and CDR2 is FQDESV (reference sequence). Unmatched junction bases numbered 6, after V lost 6 bases and J lost 4 bases. There are 14 residues in the CDR3. The CDR3 sequence is CASSYGQGGYEQYF. CDR3 in DNA: TGTGCCAGCAGTTACGGACAGGGGGGGTACGAGCAGTACTTC.

This chain connects TRBV4-1 to TRBJ2-1; perhaps TRBD2 as D (6 bases). The CDR3 covers 15 residues. V lost 0 bases, J lost 8 bases, and 14 bases lay in between. CDR1 is MGHRA, CDR2 YSYEKL, per germline. CDR3: CASSQDQRGGHEQFF. CDR3 coding DNA: TGCGCCAGCAGCCAAGATCAGAGGGGAGGCCATGAGCAGTTCTTC.

In its sample, this clone was seen once. This chain's CDR3 is CASSFQGAAEAFF. The CDR3 nucleotides are TGTGCCAGCAGCTTTCAGGGGGCGGCTGAAGCTTTCTTT. The V call is TRBV5-4, the J call TRBJ1-1; TRBD1 aligns across 8 bases. CDR1 is SGHNT, CDR2 YYREEE, per germline (reference sequence). With V trimmed by 2 bases and J by 6 bases, 3 bases remained unmatched. The CDR3 has 13 amino acids. The whole variable domain, filled in from reference TRBV5-4 and TRBJ1-1, reads ETGVTQSPTHLIKTRGQQVTLRCSSQSGHNTVSWYQQALGQGPQFIFQYYREEENGRGNFPPRFSGLQFPNYSSELNVNALELDDSALYLCASSFQGAAEAFFGQGTRLTVV.

V gene TRBV18 combines with J gene TRBJ2-7; D gene uncertain. The CDR3 length is 15 residues. Trimming took off 0 bases at V and 3 bases at J, with 12 bases between the two ends. Germline V lookup: CDR1 KGHSH, CDR2 LQKENI. The CDR3 spells CASSPPVRNGYEQYF. DNA for the CDR3: TGTGCCAGCTCACCACCGGTCAGAAACGGCTACGAGCAGTACTTC.

The J gene is TRBJ1-4, the V gene TRBV5-6; 8 positions agree with TRBD1. The V gene's germline CDR1 is SGHDT and CDR2 YYEEEE. The CDR3 spans 16 residues. V trimming: 0 bases; J trimming: 7 bases; junction bases outside the gene matches: 8. The CDR3, as DNA: TGTGCCAGCAGCTTGGCCTACGGACAGGGTCCTGAAAAACTGTTTTTT. Its translation: CASSLAYGQGPEKLFF.

This rearrangement joins TRBV27 to TRBJ1-1, with D tentatively TRBD1 (6 bases). Germline V gives CDR1 MNHEY, CDR2 SMNVEV (reference sequence). V was clipped by 4 bases and J by 0 bases, with 15 bases between them. CDR3 length: 16 residues. As DNA, the CDR3 is TGTGCCAGCAGTTCCTCCGAGACAGGCATGAACACTGAAGCTTTCTTT. The encoded protein is CASSSSETGMNTEAFF.

V gene TRBV7-9 combines with J gene TRBJ1-1; D is ambiguous. The germline CDR1 and CDR2 sequences are SEHNR and FQNEAQ (reference sequence). The CDR3 has 12 residues. Deletions cut 3 bases from V and 3 bases from J, with 5 bases between. CDR3 bases: TGTGCCAGCAGCTTTGGGGACACTGAAGCTTTCTTT. It specifies CASSFGDTEAFF.

This clone was recorded a few times. The chain carries TRBV29-1 and TRBJ2-7, with a possible D match to TRBD2 (6 bases). This CDR3 has 16 residues. Trimming took 2 bases from V and 0 from J, leaving 17 bases between them. In germline, CDR1 is SQVTM, CDR2 ANQGSEA. This CDR3 reads CSVESPSEGGSYEQYF. The CDR3 DNA reads as TGCAGCGTTGAAAGCCCCTCTGAGGGAGGCTCCTACGAGCAGTACTTC.

V gene TRBV3-1 (or the pseudogene TRBV3-2) combines with J gene TRBJ1-3; no clear D gene. Trimming shortened V by 6 bases and J by 0 bases, and 9 bases separated the two germline ends. Germline CDR1 and CDR2: LGHDT and YNNKEL (reference sequence). The CDR3 is 14 residues long. The DNA of the CDR3 is TGTGCCAGCAGAAGCCAGAGCTCTGGAAACACCATATATTTT. Residues: CASRSQSSGNTIYF.

The rearrangement joins TRBV5-5 to TRBJ2-7, with 11 bases matching TRBD1. Germline V lookup: CDR1 SGHKS, CDR2 YYEKEE (reference sequence). V shed 4 bases and J 2 bases; nucleotides not matched to a gene: 11. This CDR3 has 17 residues. The CDR3 reads CASSVYGGQGGTYEQYF. DNA of the CDR3: TGTGCCAGCAGCGTGTACGGGGGACAGGGGGGTACCTACGAGCAGTACTTC.

This clone was counted only a few times. This same CDR3 is encoded by further DNA sequences in the sample. The rearrangement joins TRBV28 to TRBJ1-1; D not resolved. Looked up from germline, CDR1 is MDHEN and CDR2 is SYDVKM. Trimming removed 2 bases at V and 5 bases at J, with 3 bases between. CDR3 length: 11 amino acids. In DNA form, the CDR3 reads TGTGCCAGCAGTTTAATTACTGAAGCTTTCTTT. This sequence encodes CASSLITEAFF.

The chain is built from TRBV10-1 and TRBJ2-3; TRBD2 matches 7 bases. CDR1 WNHNN and CDR2 SYGVQD come from the germline V gene (reference sequence). J gave up 0 bases and V 7 bases, and 7 bases lay outside the gene matches. The CDR3 is 15 residues long. CDR3 region: CASKASGESTDTQYF. As DNA, the CDR3 is TGCGCCAGCAAAGCGAGCGGGGAAAGCACAGATACGCAGTATTTT.

The chain recombines TRBV7-9 with TRBJ2-7; D is uncertain. Germline values: CDR1 SEHNR, CDR2 FQNEAQ (reference sequence). Deletions cut 2 bases from V and 3 bases from J, with 8 bases between. This CDR3 spans 13 amino acids. The CDR3 is CASSLIAGYEQYF. The CDR3 DNA is TGTGCCAGCAGCTTAATCGCAGGCTACGAGCAGTACTTC.